These 21 T cell receptor beta chains originate from one sample sequenced in a study of cytomegalovirus exposure and HLA in healthy donors (dated by TCRdb to the late 2010s). Preparation of the library involved the immunoSEQ multiplex PCR assay. The multiplex PCR relied on a mix of 60 forward primers for TCR Vbeta segments and 13 reverse primers for TCR Jbeta segments. Held by TCRdb, this immuneACCESS table contains in-frame sequences only and omits some clones. Under half of the omission traces to an unresolved V gene where checked; the cause of the rest is unknown. The sample includes around 90,000 clones, with around nine tenths observed a single time. The top ten clones comprise 9.2% of the sample. Sequences were obtained from PBMCs. Receptors originate from a man aged 25 to 40 in good health and CMV-seropositive.

This chain uses TRBV29-1 with TRBJ1-4; perhaps TRBD1 as D (5 bases). CDR1 and CDR2 from the germline V gene are SQVTM and ANQGSEA. V gave up 4 bases and J gave up 7 bases, with 16 bases separating them. The CDR3 spans 14 residues. This CDR3 reads CSVGGLTRGEKLFF. The CDR3 coding sequence is TGCAGCGTTGGGGGACTCACCCGGGGTGAAAAACTGTTTTTT.

This chain connects TRBV6-5 to TRBJ1-5; no clear D. Germline V gene sequence: CDR1 MNHEY, CDR2 SVGAGI. The CDR3 is 15 amino acids. V was clipped by 6 bases and J by 1 base, with 13 bases between them. CDR3 bases: TGTGCCAGCAGCCTGGGCCGTGACAGCAATCAGCCCCAGCATTTT. Its translation is CASSLGRDSNQPQHF.

The genes are TRBV18 and TRBJ2-7, with TRBD2 matching over 7 bases. V was clipped by 2 bases and J by 5 bases; unmatched bases: 0. Germline values: CDR1 KGHSH, CDR2 LQKENI. The length of the CDR3 is 12 residues. The CDR3: CASSPTSDEQYF. Written as DNA, the CDR3 is TGTGCCAGCTCACCAACTAGCGACGAGCAGTACTTC.

The chain joins TRBV5-1 to TRBJ1-1; D not resolved. The germline V gene has CDR1 SGHRS and CDR2 YFSETQ. CDR3 length: 14 amino acids. Trimming took 0 bases from V and 4 from J, leaving 10 bases between them. CDR3 in amino acids: CASSLVGGGTEAFF. The DNA of the CDR3 is TGCGCCAGCAGCTTGGTTGGAGGTGGCACTGAAGCTTTCTTT.

This clone appeared a single time. The V gene is TRBV5-1, the J gene TRBJ2-7, with 9 nucleotides matching TRBD2. J was trimmed by 0 bases and V by 2 bases; bases with no gene match: 6. Per the germline V gene, CDR1 is SGHRS and CDR2 is YFSETQ. The CDR3 extends over 16 amino acids. For the CDR3, the DNA is TGCGCCAGCAGCTTAGGAGGTAGCGGGAGCTCCTACGAGCAGTACTTC. Amino acids: CASSLGGSGSSYEQYF.

V gene TRBV5-1 combines with J gene TRBJ1-3, with D hard to call. The CDR3 has 17 amino acids. Germline V gives CDR1 SGHRS, CDR2 YFSETQ. Trimming removed 0 bases at V and 0 bases at J, with 13 bases between. CDR3 nucleotide sequence: TGCGCCAGCAGCTTGGAAGGCCACCGGGACTCTGGAAACACCATATATTTT. It specifies CASSLEGHRDSGNTIYF.

The chain is built from TRBV12-2 and TRBJ2-3; TRBD1, the D gene given by the table, was not confirmed from the DNA. TRBV12-2 is designated a pseudogene. The length of the CDR3 is 16 residues. The CDR3 DNA reads TGTGCAAGCCGATACGGACAGAGGAGGAACACAGATACGCAGTATTTT. Protein product: CASRYGQRRNTDTQYF.

The CDR3 DNA is TGTGCCAGCAGTGTAACGGGACAGGGGGTGAGGGCCCAGTACTTC. It codes for CASSVTGQGVRAQYF. This sequence joins TRBV2 and TRBJ2-5; 11 nucleotides agree with TRBD1. J gave up 9 bases and V 4 bases, and 10 bases lay outside the gene matches. CDR3 size: 15 residues. Germline values: CDR1 SNHLY, CDR2 FYNNEI.

The chain joins TRBV19 to TRBJ2-2, with D possibly TRBD1 on 5 matching bases. Trimming pared 9 bases from V and 9 bases from J, leaving 20 bases between. CDR1 and CDR2 from the germline V gene are LNHDA and SQIVND (reference sequence). The CDR3 totals 14 residues. The CDR3, as DNA: TGTGCCAGCCAGCCGGACAAGGAACACCGGGAGCTGTTTTTT. Protein: CASQPDKEHRELFF.

The V and J genes are TRBV18 and TRBJ1-1, with D perhaps TRBD1 (6 bases). There are 14 residues in the CDR3. The V and J ends lost 3 bases and 0 bases respectively, with 8 bases between them. In germline, CDR1 is KGHSH, CDR2 LQKENI. The CDR3 spells CASSPRTVNTEAFF. CDR3 bases: TGTGCCAGCTCACCGAGGACAGTGAACACTGAAGCTTTCTTT.

The rearrangement links TRBV4-2 to TRBJ2-4; the D gene is possibly TRBD1 (5 bases). V shed 1 base and J shed 0 bases, with 10 bases lying between them. Looked up from germline, CDR1 is LGHNA and CDR2 is YNFKEQ. The CDR3 spans 16 residues. As DNA, the CDR3 is TGTGCCAGCAGCCAAGTTAAGGGGCAAGCCAAAAACATTCAGTACTTC. It translates to CASSQVKGQAKNIQYF.

The genes are TRBV6-1 and TRBJ2-1; no clear D gene. Germline V gives CDR1 MNHNS, CDR2 SASEGT. V was pared by 1 base and J by 13 bases, with 14 bases between. This CDR3 has 13 amino acids. The CDR3: CASSEEPLNIQFF. The CDR3 DNA follows: TGTGCCAGCAGTGAAGAACCACTAAATATTCAGTTCTTC.

The chain recombines TRBV27 with TRBJ2-7, with 14 bases that match TRBD2. Looked up from germline, CDR1 is MNHEY and CDR2 is SMNVEV (reference sequence). Unmatched junction bases numbered 11, after V lost 5 bases and J lost 2 bases. CDR3 length: 18 amino acids. CDR3 bases: TGTGCCAGCAGTGGGACTAGCGGGGGAGCCGGGTGGGCCTACGAGCAGTACTTC. Its protein is CASSGTSGGAGWAYEQYF.

This clone was seen only once. The chain recombines TRBV19 with TRBJ2-2, with TRBD1 matching 7 bases. The V gene's germline CDR1 is LNHDA and CDR2 SQIVND (reference sequence). Unmatched junction bases numbered 5, after V lost 8 bases and J lost 2 bases. This CDR3 is built from 14 residues. The CDR3 spells CASDRGLNTGELFF. The CDR3 DNA follows: TGTGCCAGTGATAGGGGGCTTAACACCGGGGAGCTGTTTTTT.

The chain combines TRBV18 with TRBJ1-2; 9 nucleotides align to TRBD1. The CDR3 covers 16 residues. J was trimmed by 2 bases and V by 3 bases; bases with no gene match: 7. The germline CDR1 and CDR2 sequences are KGHSH and LQKENI. The CDR3 coding sequence is TGTGCCAGCTCACCCCAGCTGGGGACAGGGAACTATGGCTACACCTTC. It translates to CASSPQLGTGNYGYTF.

The chain uses TRBV9 and TRBJ2-2; TRBD2 aligns across 11 bases. The junction had 1 base not matched to a gene; V was cut back by 3 bases and J by 3 bases. The CDR3 is 15 amino acids. Germline values: CDR1 SGDLS, CDR2 YYNGEE. DNA of the CDR3: TGTGCCAGCAGCGAGACTAGCGGGGACACCGGGGAGCTGTTTTTT. Protein sequence: CASSETSGDTGELFF.

This chain links TRBV11-2 with TRBJ1-1; a weak D match, TRBD1 (5 bases). There are 17 residues in the CDR3. Germline values: CDR1 SGHAT, CDR2 FQNNGV. V lost 8 bases, J lost 1 base, and 23 bases lay in between. The DNA of the CDR3 is TGTGCCAGCCGATTAGGAAACGGGCAGGGCTGGAACACTGAAGCTTTCTTT. Its protein product is CASRLGNGQGWNTEAFF.

V usage is TRBV28 and J usage is TRBJ1-2, with 7 bases matching TRBD1. The CDR3 has 14 amino acids. Germline CDR1 reads MDHEN; CDR2 reads SYDVKM. With 7 bases clipped from V and 7 bases from J, the junction kept 12 bases outside the gene matches. The DNA for the CDR3 is TGTGCCAGCAAAGGGGGACAGCCGAGCGGTGGCTACACCTTC. This codes for CASKGGQPSGGYTF.

This clone was detected only a few times. This sequence joins TRBV6-5 and TRBJ2-7, with a weak D call TRBD1 (6 bases). The CDR3 loop spans 13 amino acids. Per the germline V gene, CDR1 is MNHEY and CDR2 is SVGAGI. V lost 6 bases and J lost 5, with 14 bases in between. The DNA of the CDR3 is TGTGCCAGCAGAAACAGGGATAGTAACGAGCAGTACTTC. As protein: CASRNRDSNEQYF.

In its sample, this clone was seen once. The chain has TRBV18 and TRBJ2-7; tentatively, D is TRBD1 (6 bases). Germline assignment: CDR1 KGHSH and CDR2 LQKENI. The CDR3 runs to 13 residues. V was clipped by 5 bases and J by 9 bases, with 17 bases between them. CDR3 in amino acids: CASSSSKGGGQYF. The DNA of the CDR3 is TGTGCCAGCTCATCCTCGAAAGGGGGTGGGCAGTACTTC.

The chain combines TRBV7-2 with TRBJ2-1, with D perhaps matching TRBD2 (6 bases). This CDR3 contains 13 residues. CDR1 is SGHTA and CDR2 is FQGNSA in the germline V gene. With 0 bases removed from V and 6 bases from J, the gap between germline ends came to 6 bases. CDR3 region: CASSLAGGNEQFF. The CDR3 DNA is TGTGCCAGCAGCTTAGCGGGAGGCAATGAGCAGTTCTTC.